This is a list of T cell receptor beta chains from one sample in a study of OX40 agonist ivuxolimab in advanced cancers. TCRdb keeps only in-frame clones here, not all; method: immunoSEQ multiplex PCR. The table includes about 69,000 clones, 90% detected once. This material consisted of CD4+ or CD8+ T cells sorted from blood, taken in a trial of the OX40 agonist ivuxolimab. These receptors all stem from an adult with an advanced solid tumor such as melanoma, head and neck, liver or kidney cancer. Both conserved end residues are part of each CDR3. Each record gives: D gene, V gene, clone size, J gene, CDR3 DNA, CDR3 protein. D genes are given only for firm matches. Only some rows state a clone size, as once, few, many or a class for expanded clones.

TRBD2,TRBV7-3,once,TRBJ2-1,TGTGCCAGCAGCTTAATGGGACTACTAAACAATGAGCAGTTCTTC,CASSLMGLLNNEQFF
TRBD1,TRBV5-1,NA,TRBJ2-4,TGCGCCAGCAGCCTAGGGACAGGGAAAAACATTCAGTACTTC,CASSLGTGKNIQYF
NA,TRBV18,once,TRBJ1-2,TGTGCCAGCTCACCACCGGACTCCACTGGCGCTAACTATGGCTACACCTTC,CASSPPDSTGANYGYTF
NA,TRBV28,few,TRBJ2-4,TGTGCCAGCAACGTACAGGGTCTAGACATTCAGTACTTC,CASNVQGLDIQYF
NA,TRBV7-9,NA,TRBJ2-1,TGTGCCAGCAGCCCTTTAGTGGGGCCTAGCAATGAGCAGTTCTTC,CASSPLVGPSNEQFF
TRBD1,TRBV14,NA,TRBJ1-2,TGTGCCAGCAGCCCCGGACAGGGATTCGCCGATGAGGGAGCTGGCTACACCTTC,CASSPGQGFADEGAGYTF
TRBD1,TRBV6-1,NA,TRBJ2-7,TGTGCCAGCAGACCCGTGACAGGGGGCTACGAGCAGTACTTC,CASRPVTGGYEQYF
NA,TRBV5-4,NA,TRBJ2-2,TGTGCCAGCAGCCCTCAGGGGGGGGCAGCCGGGGAGCTGTTTTTT,CASSPQGGAAGELFF
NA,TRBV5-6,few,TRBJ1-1,TGTGCCAGCAGCCGTCGACAGGAAGCTTTCTTT,CASSRRQEAFF
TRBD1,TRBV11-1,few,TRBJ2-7,TGTGCCAGCAGCTTCGGACAGGCGCCTCGAGGCGAGCAGTACTTC,CASSFGQAPRGEQYF
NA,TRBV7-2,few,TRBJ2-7,TGTGCCAGCAGTTTACACCGTGCCGAGCAGTACTTC,CASSLHRAEQYF
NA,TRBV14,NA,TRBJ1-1,TGTGCCAGCAGCCGAGAAACTAGTCGTCCTGAAGCTTTCTTT,CASSRETSRPEAFF
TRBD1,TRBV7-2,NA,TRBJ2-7,TGTGCCAGCAGCCTCCGACAGGGAGTCTACGAGCAGTACTTC,CASSLRQGVYEQYF
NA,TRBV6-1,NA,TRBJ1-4,TGTGCCAGCAGTGACCGGATAGGAGAAAAACTGTTTTTT,CASSDRIGEKLFF
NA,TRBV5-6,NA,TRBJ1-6,TGTGCCAGCAGCTTGCCGAGTACACCCCTCCACTTT,CASSLPSTPLHF
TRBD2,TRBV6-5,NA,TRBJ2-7,TGTGCCAGCAACCACCAGGCTAGCGGGCCCTACGAGCAGTACTTC,CASNHQASGPYEQYF
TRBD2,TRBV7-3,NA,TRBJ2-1,TGTGCCAGCAGCTACGGGACTAGCGGGAGGGGGTACAATGAGCAGTTCTTC,CASSYGTSGRGYNEQFF
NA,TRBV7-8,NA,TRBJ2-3,TGTGCCAGCGGTGTAGGGGGACTTACGCAGTATTTT,CASGVGGLTQYF
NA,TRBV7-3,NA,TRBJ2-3,TGTGCCAGCAGCTTTGAGAATTCGGGCACAGATACGCAGTATTTT,CASSFENSGTDTQYF
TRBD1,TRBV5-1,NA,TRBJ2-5,TGCGCCAGCAGCTTGAACCCGACAGGGCGAGGACAAGAGACCCAGTACTTC,CASSLNPTGRGQETQYF
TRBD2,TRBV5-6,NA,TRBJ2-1,TGTGCCAGCAGCCGGGATACCGGGAGGGAGTTCTTC,CASSRDTGREFF
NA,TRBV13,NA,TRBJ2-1,TGTGCCAGCAGCTTCGGATCAGGCCGAGTTGATGAGCAGTTCTTC,CASSFGSGRVDEQFF
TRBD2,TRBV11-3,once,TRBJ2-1,TGTGCCAGCAGCACTAGCGGGACCCCCTACAATGAGCAGTTCTTC,CASSTSGTPYNEQFF
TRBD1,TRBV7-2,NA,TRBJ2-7,TGTGCCAGCAGCTACCACAGGGGGATGGGCGAGCAGTACTTC,CASSYHRGMGEQYF
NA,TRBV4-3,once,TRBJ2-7,TGCGCCAGCAGCCCGATGAAGAGCTCCTACGAGCAGTACTTC,CASSPMKSSYEQYF
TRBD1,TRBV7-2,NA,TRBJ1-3,TGTGCCAGCAGCACCGACAGGGGGCAAGGAAACACCATATATTTT,CASSTDRGQGNTIYF
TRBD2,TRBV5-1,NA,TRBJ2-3,TGCGCCAGCAGCTTGGGACTAGCGGGCACAGATACGCAGTATTTT,CASSLGLAGTDTQYF
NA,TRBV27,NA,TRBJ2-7,TGTGCCAGCAGTTTATGGGGGCAGAACACCTACGAGCAGTACTTC,CASSLWGQNTYEQYF
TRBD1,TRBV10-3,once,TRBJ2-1,TGTGCCATCAGTGTACGCGACAGGGGAAATGATGAGCAGTTCTTC,CAISVRDRGNDEQFF
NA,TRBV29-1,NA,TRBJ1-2,TGCAGCGTTGAAACTACAGGGAACTATGGCTACACCTTC,CSVETTGNYGYTF
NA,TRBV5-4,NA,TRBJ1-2,TGTGCCAGCAGCTTGGCCGGGAGATGGAACTATGGCTACACCTTC,CASSLAGRWNYGYTF
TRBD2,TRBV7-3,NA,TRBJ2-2,TGTGCCAGCAGCCCTATAGCGGGAACGAACACCGGGGAGCTGTTTTTT,CASSPIAGTNTGELFF
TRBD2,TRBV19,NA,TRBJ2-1,TGTGCCAGTGTTGCTAGCGGGAGGTTCAATGAGCAGTTCTTC,CASVASGRFNEQFF
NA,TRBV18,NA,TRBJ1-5,TGTGCCAGCTCACCATTCCCCCAGGGTGGTAGTCAGCCCCAGCATTTT,CASSPFPQGGSQPQHF
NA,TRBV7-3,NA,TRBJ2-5,TGTGCCAGCAGCCTAACGGACGTTGAGACCCAGTACTTC,CASSLTDVETQYF
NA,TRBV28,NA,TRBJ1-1,TGTGCCAGCAGTCAAAATGTCCGGGTTGGCACTGAAGCTTTCTTT,CASSQNVRVGTEAFF
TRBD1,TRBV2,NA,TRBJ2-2,TGTGCCAGCAGTCCAGACAGGGGACCCGGGGAGCTGTTTTTT,CASSPDRGPGELFF
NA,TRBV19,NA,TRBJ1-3,TGTGCCAGTAGTATCAAGAGGGTATGGACTGACTCTGGAAACACCATATATTTT,CASSIKRVWTDSGNTIYF
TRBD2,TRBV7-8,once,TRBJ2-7,TGTGCCAGCAGCTTACCCGGGACTAGCGGGAGGTCTAGCCACGAGCAGTACTTC,CASSLPGTSGRSSHEQYF
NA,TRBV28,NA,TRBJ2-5,TGTGCCAGCAGTTTCTCTTCGGACTCAGGGACCCAGTACTTC,CASSFSSDSGTQYF
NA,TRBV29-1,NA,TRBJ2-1,TGCAGCGTTGAAGATCTAAGCGGAAATGAGCAGTTCTTC,CSVEDLSGNEQFF
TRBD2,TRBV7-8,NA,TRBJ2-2,TGTGCCAGCAGCTTATGGACTAGCGGGATTGGCACCGGGGAGCTGTTTTTT,CASSLWTSGIGTGELFF
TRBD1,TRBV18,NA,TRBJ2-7,TGTGCCAGCTCAGTAGGACAGGGGGCAGGGTACGAGCAGTACTTC,CASSVGQGAGYEQYF
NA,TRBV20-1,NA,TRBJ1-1,TGCAGTGCTACGTGGGGCACTGAAGCTTTCTTT,CSATWGTEAFF
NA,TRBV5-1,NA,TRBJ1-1,TGCGCCAGCAGCCTCCCGACAGAGAACACTGAAGCTTTCTTT,CASSLPTENTEAFF
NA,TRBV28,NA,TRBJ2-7,TGTGCCAGCAGTTTCTCAGGGTATGATTACGAGCAGTACTTC,CASSFSGYDYEQYF
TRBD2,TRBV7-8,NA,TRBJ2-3,TGTGCCAGCAGCTTAGTACAGCCTCTAGCGGGAAGGTCAGATACGCAGTATTTT,CASSLVQPLAGRSDTQYF
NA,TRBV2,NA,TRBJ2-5,TGTGCCAGCATTTATCTGGAGGGGACAGAAGAGACCCAGTACTTC,CASIYLEGTEETQYF
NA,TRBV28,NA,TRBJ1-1,TGTGCCAGCAGTTCCGGGACGGACGGGGGTCTGAACACTGAAGCTTTCTTT,CASSSGTDGGLNTEAFF
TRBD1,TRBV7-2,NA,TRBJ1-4,TGTGCCAGCAGCTTAAGAGGGGGCAGCGAAAAACTGTTTTTT,CASSLRGGSEKLFF
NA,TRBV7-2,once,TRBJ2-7,TGTGCCAGCCACTCACCCCAGGGGACCTACGAGCAGTACTTC,CASHSPQGTYEQYF
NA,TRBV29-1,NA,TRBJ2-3,TGCAGCGTGGGGACTTCCGCACTCCCAGATACGCAGTATTTT,CSVGTSALPDTQYF
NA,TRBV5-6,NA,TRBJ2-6,TGTGCCAGCAGCTGGACTGGATGGGCGGATGGGGCCAACGTCCTGACTTTC,CASSWTGWADGANVLTF
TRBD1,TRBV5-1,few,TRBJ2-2,TGCGCCAGCAGCCTAGACAGGGGGCCCGGGGAGCTGTTTTTT,CASSLDRGPGELFF
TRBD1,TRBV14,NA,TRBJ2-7,TGTGCCAGCAGCCAACTGACGCCGGGACAGGGGGGCTATGAGCAGTACTTC,CASSQLTPGQGGYEQYF